One and the same sample provided the 14 T cell receptor beta chains below, sequenced in a study of brain T cells in children with intractable seizures. Repertoires were generated with immunoSEQ multiplex PCR, while TCRdb's copy carries only in-frame clones and drops some. The table has 300,000 to 400,000 clones, over 90% seen once. Specified time point: blood from clinic visit 5 months post-surgery; TSC patient then seizure free. Sequencing was performed on peripheral blood, taken roughly 5 months after surgery. The receptor source for this set is a boy under three years old with tuberous sclerosis and intractable seizures.

The J gene is TRBJ1-3, the V gene TRBV3-1 (or the pseudogene TRBV3-2); D call uncertain. Germline loops: CDR1 LGHDT, CDR2 YNNKEL (reference sequence). Trimming stripped 6 bases from V and 0 bases from J, with 9 bases between. The CDR3 covers 14 residues. The CDR3 nucleotides read TGTGCCAGCAGTTTTGCGATCTCTGGAAACACCATATATTTT. It translates to CASSFAISGNTIYF.

This chain joins TRBV6-5 and TRBJ1-3; 8 positions agree with TRBD1. Germline V CDR1 and CDR2: MNHEY, SVGAGI. The V and J ends lost 7 bases and 4 bases, in that order; junction bases with no gene match: 3. The CDR3 is 13 residues long. CDR3 nucleotides: TGTGCCAGCACTAGGACAGGGGGAAACACCATATATTTT. Encoded protein: CASTRTGGNTIYF.

The chain recombines TRBV24-1 with TRBJ2-1; 8 bases are shared with TRBD2. Germline V CDR1 and CDR2: KGHDR, SFDVKD. Trimming at V came to 4 bases and at J to 0 bases, leaving 4 bases not matched to a gene. This CDR3 has 16 amino acids. The CDR3 reads CATSDGLATSYNEQFF. Written as DNA, the CDR3 is TGTGCCACCAGTGACGGACTAGCCACCTCCTACAATGAGCAGTTCTTC.

V and J are TRBV10-2 and TRBJ1-2, with 7 bases matching TRBD1. Germline-derived CDR1 and CDR2 are WSHSY and SAAADI. The CDR3 has 13 amino acids. The J segment lost 5 bases and the V segment lost 6 bases, leaving 6 bases of the junction unmatched. The CDR3 reads CASRQGRNYGYTF. For the CDR3, the DNA is TGCGCCAGCAGACAGGGGCGAAATTATGGCTACACCTTC.

This rearrangement joins TRBV7-9 to TRBJ1-5; possibly TRBD1 for D (5 bases). This CDR3 has 13 amino acids. In germline, CDR1 is SEHNR, CDR2 FQNEAQ (reference sequence). V lost 7 bases and J lost 2, with 9 bases in between. DNA for the CDR3: TGTGCCAGCACCCAGGGTCGCAATCAGCCCCAGCATTTT. It codes for CASTQGRNQPQHF.

The chain links TRBV7-2 to TRBJ2-3; D gene unclear. Germline V gene data show CDR1 as SGHTA and CDR2 as FQGNSA. The CDR3 has 14 amino acids. The V and J ends lost 5 bases and 6 bases respectively, with 15 bases between them. CDR3 DNA: TGTGCCAGCAGCGGATTTGGGCCGCGGGATACGCAGTATTTT. This encodes CASSGFGPRDTQYF.

The J gene is TRBJ1-6, the V gene TRBV5-5; 8 bases match TRBD1. Germline trimming cut 0 bases from V and 9 bases from J; bases unmatched to any gene: 11. This CDR3 contains 17 residues. Germline CDR1 reads SGHKS; CDR2 reads YYEKEE (reference sequence). CDR3 DNA sequence: TGTGCCAGCAGCTTGGTACCTCCAGGGGGCGGAATTTCACCCCTCCACTTT. This encodes CASSLVPPGGGISPLHF.

This clone was seen a single time. This chain links TRBV5-6 with TRBJ2-1; D unclear. Germline lookup yields CDR1 SGHDT and CDR2 YYEEEE. The CDR3 runs to 14 residues. Between the trimmed V and J ends, which lost 2 bases and 2 bases, there was a span of 8 bases. CDR3 sequence (DNA): TGTGCCAGCAGCTTAGGACGGCCCTACAATGAGCAGTTCTTC. The encoded protein is CASSLGRPYNEQFF.

A single count supports this clone. The rearrangement joins TRBV9 to TRBJ2-1, with 9 nucleotides matching TRBD2. The CDR3 has 13 residues. Germline V gene sequence: CDR1 SGDLS, CDR2 YYNGEE. The trim removed 10 bases at V and 12 bases at J, leaving 14 bases unmatched. The CDR3 nucleotides read TGTGCCGCCGGCGGTCCTAGCGGGAATAGGCAGTTCTTC. This translates into CAAGGPSGNRQFF. The entire variable domain, with the rest obtained from reference TRBV9 and TRBJ2-1, is as follows: DSGVTQTPKHLITATGQRVTLRCSPRSGDLSVYWYQQSLDQGLQFLIQYYNGEERAKGNILERFSAQQFPDLHSELNLSSLELGDSALYFCAAGGPSGNRQFFGPGTRLTVL.

The chain combines TRBV7-9 with TRBJ1-1; 11 bases are a match to TRBD1. The germline V gene encodes CDR1 SEHNR and CDR2 FQNEAQ (reference sequence). V lost 4 bases, J lost 6 bases, and 7 bases stayed unmatched. There are 15 residues in the CDR3. The CDR3 is CASSSDRGRLAEAFF. DNA for the CDR3: TGTGCCAGCAGCTCGGACAGGGGGCGGCTGGCTGAAGCTTTCTTT.

V gene TRBV19 combines with J gene TRBJ1-1, with a possible D match to TRBD1 (5 bases). The V gene's germline CDR1 is LNHDA and CDR2 SQIVND (reference sequence). The ends were cut back, 6 bases at V and 4 bases at J, with 15 bases in the middle. The CDR3 runs 14 residues. This chain's CDR3 is CASSLTAGTTEAFF. The CDR3 DNA reads TGTGCCAGTAGCCTCACGGCCGGGACCACTGAAGCTTTCTTT.

The chain links TRBV24-1 to TRBJ2-7; D gene unclear. Germline V lookup: CDR1 KGHDR, CDR2 SFDVKD. Trimming took 5 bases from V and 6 from J, leaving 13 bases between them. This CDR3 has 13 residues. The CDR3 nucleotides are TGTGCCACCAGTGCCACGATGGAACCCGAGCAGTACTTC. Translated, it gives CATSATMEPEQYF.

The chain joins TRBV29-1 to TRBJ2-1; 7 bases map to TRBD2. Unmatched junction bases numbered 13, after V lost 2 bases and J lost 9 bases. There are 15 residues in the CDR3. Per germline, CDR1 SQVTM and CDR2 ANQGSEA. The CDR3 nucleotides read TGCAGCGTTGAAATGCGGGAGAGCGTCCGAAGTGAGCAGTTCTTC. Translation: CSVEMRESVRSEQFF.

The chain combines TRBV9 with TRBJ2-1; D unclear. The CDR3 sequence is 16 residues long. V lost 2 bases to trimming and J lost 1 base, with 13 bases between them. CDR1 is SGDLS, CDR2 YYNGEE, per germline. CDR3 nucleotide sequence: TGTGCCAGCAGCGTCTCTGTCCTACTTTCCTACAATGAGCAGTTCTTC. Its protein is CASSVSVLLSYNEQFF. The full variable domain, completed using reference TRBV9 and TRBJ2-1, is DSGVTQTPKHLITATGQRVTLRCSPRSGDLSVYWYQQSLDQGLQFLIQYYNGEERAKGNILERFSAQQFPDLHSELNLSSLELGDSALYFCASSVSVLLSYNEQFFGPGTRLTVL.